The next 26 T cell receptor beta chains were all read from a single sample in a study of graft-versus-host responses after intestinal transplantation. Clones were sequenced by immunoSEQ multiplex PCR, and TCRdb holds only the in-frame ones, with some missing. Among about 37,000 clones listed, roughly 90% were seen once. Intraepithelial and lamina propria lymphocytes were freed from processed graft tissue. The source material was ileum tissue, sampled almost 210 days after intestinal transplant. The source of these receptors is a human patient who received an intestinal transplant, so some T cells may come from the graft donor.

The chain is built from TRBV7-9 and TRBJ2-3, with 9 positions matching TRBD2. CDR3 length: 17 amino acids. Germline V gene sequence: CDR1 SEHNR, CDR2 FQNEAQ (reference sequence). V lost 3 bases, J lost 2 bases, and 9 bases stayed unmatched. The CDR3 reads CASSFLAGVGHTDTQYF. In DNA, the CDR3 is TGTGCCAGCAGCTTTTTAGCGGGGGTGGGCCACACAGATACGCAGTATTTT.

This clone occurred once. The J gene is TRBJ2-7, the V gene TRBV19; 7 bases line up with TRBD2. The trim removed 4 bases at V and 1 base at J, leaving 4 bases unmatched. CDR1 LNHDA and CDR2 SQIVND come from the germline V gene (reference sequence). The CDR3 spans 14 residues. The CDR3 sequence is CASSSYGGSYEQYF. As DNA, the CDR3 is TGTGCCAGTAGTAGCTACGGGGGGTCCTACGAGCAGTACTTC.

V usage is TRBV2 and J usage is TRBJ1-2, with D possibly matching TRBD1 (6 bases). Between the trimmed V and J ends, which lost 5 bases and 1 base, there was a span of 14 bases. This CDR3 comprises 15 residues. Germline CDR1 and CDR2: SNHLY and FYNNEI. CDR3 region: CASSHRGIVNYGYTF. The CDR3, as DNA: TGTGCCAGCAGTCATAGGGGGATAGTTAACTATGGCTACACCTTC.

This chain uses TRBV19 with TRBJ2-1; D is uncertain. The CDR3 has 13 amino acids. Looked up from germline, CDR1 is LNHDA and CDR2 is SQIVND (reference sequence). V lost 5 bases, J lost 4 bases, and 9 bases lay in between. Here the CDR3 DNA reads TGTGCCAGTAGTCTGCGGCTGTACAATGAGCAGTTCTTC. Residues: CASSLRLYNEQFF.

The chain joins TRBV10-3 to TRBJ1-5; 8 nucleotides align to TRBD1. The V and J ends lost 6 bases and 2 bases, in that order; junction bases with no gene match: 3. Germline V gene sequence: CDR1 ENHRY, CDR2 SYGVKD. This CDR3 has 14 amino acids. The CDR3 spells CAISTGQGNQPQHF. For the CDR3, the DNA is TGTGCCATCAGCACGGGACAGGGCAATCAGCCCCAGCATTTT.

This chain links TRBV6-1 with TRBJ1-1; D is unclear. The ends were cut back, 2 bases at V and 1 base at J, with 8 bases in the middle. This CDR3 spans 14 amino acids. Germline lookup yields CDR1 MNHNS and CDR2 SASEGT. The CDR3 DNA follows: TGTGCCAGCAGTGAAAGGGAGGAGAACACTGAAGCTTTCTTT. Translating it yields CASSEREENTEAFF.

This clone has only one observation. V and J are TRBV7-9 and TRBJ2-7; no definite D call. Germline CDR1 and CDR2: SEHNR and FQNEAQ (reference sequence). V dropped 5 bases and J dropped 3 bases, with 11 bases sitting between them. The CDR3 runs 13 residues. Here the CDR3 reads CASSQIDNYEQYF. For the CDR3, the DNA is TGTGCCAGCAGCCAGATCGACAACTACGAGCAGTACTTC.

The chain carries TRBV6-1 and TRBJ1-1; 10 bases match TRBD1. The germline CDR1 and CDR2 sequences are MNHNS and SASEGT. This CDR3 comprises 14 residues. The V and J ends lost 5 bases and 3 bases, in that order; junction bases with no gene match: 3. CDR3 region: CASSSGTGDTEAFF. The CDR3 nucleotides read TGTGCCAGCAGTTCCGGGACAGGGGACACTGAAGCTTTCTTT.

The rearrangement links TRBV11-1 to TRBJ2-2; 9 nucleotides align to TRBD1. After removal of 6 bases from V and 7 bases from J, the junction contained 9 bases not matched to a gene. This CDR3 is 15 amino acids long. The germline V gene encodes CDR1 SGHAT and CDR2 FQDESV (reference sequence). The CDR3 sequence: CASRGWGQGVGELFF. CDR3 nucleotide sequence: TGTGCCAGCAGAGGTTGGGGACAGGGAGTCGGGGAGCTGTTTTTT.

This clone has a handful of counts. CDR3 sequence reads: CASSLGGLAEETQYF. In DNA form, the CDR3 reads TGCGCCAGCAGCCTGGGAGGACTAGCGGAAGAGACCCAGTACTTC. The chain is built from TRBV5-1 and TRBJ2-5; 10 bases map to TRBD2. CDR3 size: 15 residues. With 4 bases clipped from V and 3 bases from J, the junction kept 6 bases outside the gene matches. CDR1 is SGHRS and CDR2 is YFSETQ in the germline V gene.

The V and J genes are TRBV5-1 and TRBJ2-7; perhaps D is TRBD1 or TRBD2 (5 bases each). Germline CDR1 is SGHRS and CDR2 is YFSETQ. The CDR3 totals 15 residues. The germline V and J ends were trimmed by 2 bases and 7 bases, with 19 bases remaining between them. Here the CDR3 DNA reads TGCGCCAGCAGCTTCTCCGGGACGCCTCACGAAGAGCAGTACTTC. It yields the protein CASSFSGTPHEEQYF.

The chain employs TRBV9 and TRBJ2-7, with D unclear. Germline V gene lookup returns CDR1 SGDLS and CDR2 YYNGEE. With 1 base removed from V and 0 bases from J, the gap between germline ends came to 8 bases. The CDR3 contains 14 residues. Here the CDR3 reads CASSVSASSYEQYF. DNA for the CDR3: TGTGCCAGCAGCGTATCGGCGAGCTCCTACGAGCAGTACTTC.

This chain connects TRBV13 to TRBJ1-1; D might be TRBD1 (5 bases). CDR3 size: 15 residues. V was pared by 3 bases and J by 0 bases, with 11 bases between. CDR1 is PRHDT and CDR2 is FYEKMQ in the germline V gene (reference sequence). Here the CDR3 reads CASSFYRGLNTEAFF. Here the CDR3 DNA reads TGTGCCAGCAGCTTCTATCGGGGACTGAACACTGAAGCTTTCTTT.

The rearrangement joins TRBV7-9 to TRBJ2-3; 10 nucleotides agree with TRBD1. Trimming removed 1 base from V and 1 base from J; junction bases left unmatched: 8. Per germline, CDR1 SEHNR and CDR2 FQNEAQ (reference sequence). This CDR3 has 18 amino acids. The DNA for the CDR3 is TGTGCCAGCAGCTTAGGTCTGGGACAGGGGATGGGCACAGATACGCAGTATTTT. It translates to CASSLGLGQGMGTDTQYF.

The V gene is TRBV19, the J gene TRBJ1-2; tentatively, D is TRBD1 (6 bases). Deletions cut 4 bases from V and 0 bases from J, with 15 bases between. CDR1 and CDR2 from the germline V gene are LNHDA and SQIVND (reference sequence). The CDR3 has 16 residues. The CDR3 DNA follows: TGTGCCAGTAGTACCCCCCGGACAGAAGCTAACTATGGCTACACCTTC. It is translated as CASSTPRTEANYGYTF.

The DNA of the CDR3 is TGCGCCAGCAGTGATCGGGGGAGCGACGAGCAGTACTTC. It codes for CASSDRGSDEQYF. The chain combines TRBV10-1 with TRBJ2-5; D is perhaps TRBD2 (6 bases). With the DNA end fitting TRBJ2-7 better, the J assignment may be wrong. Germline CDR1 WNHNN, CDR2 SYGVQD (reference sequence). This CDR3 comprises 13 residues.

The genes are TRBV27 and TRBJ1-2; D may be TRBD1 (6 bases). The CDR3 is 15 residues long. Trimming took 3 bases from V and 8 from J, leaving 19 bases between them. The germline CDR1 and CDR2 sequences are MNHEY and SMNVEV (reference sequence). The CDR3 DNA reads TGTGCCAGCAGTTTCTCAAACAGGGTCAGAAACGGCTACACCTTC. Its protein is CASSFSNRVRNGYTF.

The CDR3 sequence: CSAERDRGAFF. The CDR3 DNA is TGCAGTGCTGAGAGGGACAGGGGTGCTTTCTTT. The chain couples TRBV20-1 to TRBJ1-1; 10 bases agree with TRBD1. CDR3 size: 11 residues. From germline, CDR1 is DFQATT and CDR2 SNEGSKA (reference sequence). With V trimmed by 5 bases and J by 11 bases, 5 bases remained unmatched.

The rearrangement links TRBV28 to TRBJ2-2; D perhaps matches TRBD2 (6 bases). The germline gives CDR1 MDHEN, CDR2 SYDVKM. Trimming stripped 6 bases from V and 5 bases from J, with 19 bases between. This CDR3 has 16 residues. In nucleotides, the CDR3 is TGTGCCAGCAGAAAAACACTAGCAGAAATAACCGGGGAGCTGTTTTTT. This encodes CASRKTLAEITGELFF.

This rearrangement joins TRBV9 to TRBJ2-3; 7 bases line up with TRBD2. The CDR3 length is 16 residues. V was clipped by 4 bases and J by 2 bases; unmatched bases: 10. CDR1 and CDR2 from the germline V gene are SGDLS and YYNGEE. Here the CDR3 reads CASSLRRGGTTDTQYF. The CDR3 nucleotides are TGTGCCAGCAGCCTTCGCCGCGGGGGAACCACAGATACGCAGTATTTT. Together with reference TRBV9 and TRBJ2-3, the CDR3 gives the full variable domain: DSGVTQTPKHLITATGQRVTLRCSPRSGDLSVYWYQQSLDQGLQFLIQYYNGEERAKGNILERFSAQQFPDLHSELNLSSLELGDSALYFCASSLRRGGTTDTQYFGPGTRLTVL.

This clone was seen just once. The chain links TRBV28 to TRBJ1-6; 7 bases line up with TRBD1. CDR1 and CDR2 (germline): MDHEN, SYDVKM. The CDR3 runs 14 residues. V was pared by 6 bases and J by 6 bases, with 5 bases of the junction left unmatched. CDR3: CASRTDRVNSPLHF. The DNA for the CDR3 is TGTGCCAGCAGGACCGACAGGGTTAATTCACCCCTCCACTTT.

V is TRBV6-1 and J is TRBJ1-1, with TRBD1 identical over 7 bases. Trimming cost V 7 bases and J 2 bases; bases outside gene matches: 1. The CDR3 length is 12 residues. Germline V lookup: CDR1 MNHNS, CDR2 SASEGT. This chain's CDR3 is CASNRGNTEAFF. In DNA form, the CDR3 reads TGTGCCAGCAACAGGGGAAACACTGAAGCTTTCTTT.

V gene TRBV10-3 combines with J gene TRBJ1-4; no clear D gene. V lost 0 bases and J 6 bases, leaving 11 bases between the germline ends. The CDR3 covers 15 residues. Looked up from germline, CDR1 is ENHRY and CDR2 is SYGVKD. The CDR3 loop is CAISESGRWDEKLFF. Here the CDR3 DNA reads TGTGCCATCAGTGAGTCGGGCCGGTGGGATGAAAAACTGTTTTTT.

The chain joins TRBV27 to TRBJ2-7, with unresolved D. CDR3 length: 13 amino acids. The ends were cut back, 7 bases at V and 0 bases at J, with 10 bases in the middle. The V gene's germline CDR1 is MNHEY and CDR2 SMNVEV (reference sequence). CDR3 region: CASKALSSYEQYF. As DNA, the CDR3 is TGTGCCAGCAAGGCCTTGAGCTCCTACGAGCAGTACTTC.

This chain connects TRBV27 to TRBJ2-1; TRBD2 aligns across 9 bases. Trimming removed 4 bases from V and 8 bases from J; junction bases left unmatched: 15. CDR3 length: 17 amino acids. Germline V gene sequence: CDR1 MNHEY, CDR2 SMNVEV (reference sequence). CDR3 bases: TGTGCCAGCAGTTCCCGACTAGCGGTAGTTGAAGTGCATGAGCAGTTCTTC. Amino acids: CASSSRLAVVEVHEQFF.

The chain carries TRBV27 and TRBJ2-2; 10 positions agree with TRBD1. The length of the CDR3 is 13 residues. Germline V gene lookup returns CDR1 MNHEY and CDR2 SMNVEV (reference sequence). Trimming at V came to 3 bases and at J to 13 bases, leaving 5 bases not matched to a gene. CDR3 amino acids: CASSFRDRGVLFF. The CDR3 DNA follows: TGTGCCAGCAGTTTCCGGGACAGGGGTGTGCTGTTTTTT.